The 4 T cell receptor beta chains in this list originate from one sample, sequenced in a study of blood T cell repertoires in COVID-19. Generated by immunoSEQ multiplex PCR, the TCRdb table keeps only in-frame clones and is missing some. The repertoire consists of about 490,000 clones, with 70% to 90% occurring once and the leading ten covering 3% to 3.5%. The material sequenced was peripheral blood. The receptors shown here come from a human donor in a cohort sampled during active COVID-19.

This clone has at least ten counts. V and J are TRBV4-1 and TRBJ2-7; 8 nucleotides match TRBD1. Germline values: CDR1 MGHRA, CDR2 YSYEKL. The CDR3 contains 15 residues. Trimming cost V 4 bases and J 1 base; bases outside gene matches: 6. The CDR3 is CASSPGQARSYEQYF. The CDR3 nucleotides are TGCGCCAGCAGCCCGGGACAGGCCCGATCCTACGAGCAGTACTTC.

This clone was found a few times. V gene TRBV24-1 combines with J gene TRBJ1-2; D gene ambiguous. The germline gives CDR1 KGHDR, CDR2 SFDVKD. V was trimmed by 5 bases and J by 3 bases, leaving 9 bases between them. The CDR3 extends over 13 amino acids. The chain's CDR3 is CATSAEGDYGYTF. Written as DNA, the CDR3 is TGTGCCACCAGTGCGGAAGGAGACTATGGCTACACCTTC.

As regards this clone: Other DNA sequences in the sample encode the same CDR3. The V gene is TRBV7-2, the J gene TRBJ2-5, with 11 bases matching TRBD2. The CDR3 spans 15 residues. V lost 5 bases and J lost 2; bases outside the gene matches: 4. Germline CDR1 SGHTA, CDR2 FQGNSA. The DNA for the CDR3 is TGTGCCAGCAGCACTCGGACTAGCGGGCAAGAGACCCAGTACTTC. Translated: CASSTRTSGQETQYF.

The CDR3 loop is CASSLRTGLSYEQYF. In DNA, the CDR3 is TGTGCCAGCAGCCTCCGGACAGGGCTTTCCTACGAGCAGTACTTC. The chain recombines TRBV3-1 (or the pseudogene TRBV3-2) with TRBJ2-7; TRBD1 matches 8 bases. V was pared by 4 bases and J by 1 base, with 6 bases of the junction left unmatched. CDR1 LGHDT and CDR2 YNNKEL come from the germline V gene (reference sequence). CDR3 length: 15 amino acids.